The 6 T cell receptor beta chains presented below share a single source sample, sequenced in a study of technical replicates of blood from a handful of donors (dated by TCRdb to the late 2010s). Library preparation employed the immunoSEQ multiplex PCR assay. TCRdb limited this immuneACCESS table to in-frame rearrangements with V and J called. A share of clones is missing; checked studies link under half to unresolved V genes, and the rest is unexplained. The sample table shows roughly 67,000 clones, and 95% to 98% are seen once. The biggest ten clones account for around 0.16% of the sample. The sequenced sample consisted of T cells isolated from PBMCs. The receptors were gathered from a human donor in good health.

The count of this clone is one. The chain links TRBV28 to TRBJ2-7; TRBD1 matches 8 bases. From germline, CDR1 is MDHEN and CDR2 SYDVKM. The V gene end was trimmed by 5 bases and the J gene end by 2 bases; junction bases not matched to a gene: 5. This CDR3 has 14 residues. CDR3 nucleotides: TGTGCCAGCAGTCCGACAGGGGACCCCTACGAGCAGTACTTC. This sequence encodes CASSPTGDPYEQYF.

V and J are TRBV11-2 and TRBJ2-7; 9 positions match TRBD2. V shed 7 bases and J 4 bases; nucleotides not matched to a gene: 2. Germline V gene data show CDR1 as SGHAT and CDR2 as FQNNGV. CDR3 length: 12 amino acids. The CDR3, as DNA: TGTGCCAGCACTACTAGCGGGTACGAGCAGTACTTC. Its protein product is CASTTSGYEQYF. The full variable domain, in which reference TRBV11-2 and TRBJ2-7 provide the parts outside the CDR3, is EAGVAQSPRYKIIEKRQSVAFWCNPISGHATLYWYQQILGQGPKLLIQFQNNGVVDDSQLPKDRFSAERLKGVDSTLKIQPAKLEDSAVYLCASTTSGYEQYFGPGTRLTVT.

The chain is built from TRBV5-5 and TRBJ2-3; 7 positions match TRBD2. The V gene's germline CDR1 is SGHKS and CDR2 YYEKEE (reference sequence). Unmatched junction bases numbered 7, after V lost 1 base and J lost 5 bases. CDR3 size: 15 residues. Here the CDR3 reads CASSLTRTRKDTQYF. Written as DNA, the CDR3 is TGTGCCAGCAGCTTGACTAGGACTAGGAAAGATACGCAGTATTTT.

The rearrangement links TRBV5-4 to TRBJ2-3; 9 nucleotides align to TRBD1. There are 15 residues in the CDR3. Trimming removed 4 bases from V and 2 bases from J; junction bases left unmatched: 5. Per the germline V gene, CDR1 is SGHNT and CDR2 is YYREEE (reference sequence). CDR3: CASSPDRGLTDTQYF. The CDR3 DNA is TGTGCCAGCAGCCCGGACAGGGGTCTCACAGATACGCAGTATTTT.

J is TRBJ1-4 and V is TRBV6-1; no clear D. Trimming left V 4 bases short and J 8 bases short, with 14 bases between. The CDR3 consists of 14 residues. Germline CDR1 and CDR2: MNHNS and SASEGT. CDR3 sequence reads: CASSGRWSGEKLFF. The CDR3 region has the DNA TGTGCCAGCAGTGGGCGGTGGTCTGGGGAAAAACTGTTTTTT.

J is TRBJ1-4 and V is TRBV5-1; D gene uncertain. The CDR3 is 12 residues long. Germline V gene lookup returns CDR1 SGHRS and CDR2 YFSETQ. Trimming took off 9 bases at V and 3 bases at J, with 9 bases between the two ends. The CDR3 spells CATRYSNEKLFF. Here the CDR3 DNA reads TGCGCCACCAGGTATTCTAATGAAAAACTGTTTTTT.